The 15 T cell receptor beta chains reported below all come from one sample, sequenced in a study of vaccination effects on CD4 cells after COVID-19. Clones were sequenced by immunoSEQ multiplex PCR, and TCRdb holds only the in-frame ones, with some missing. The table records tens of thousands of clones, over 60% of them present only once. Their antigens are not known. With the ViraFEST assay, the study expanded antigen-specific CD4+ T cells using viral peptide pools, then sequenced them. Researchers isolated CD4+ T cells once around 11 days of culture had elapsed. This person caught SARS-CoV-2 sometime from March to December 2020, and PCR testing confirmed the infection. Sequences were derived from CD4+ T cells from PBMCs cultured with a peptide pool, sampled before COVID-19 vaccination. Receptors originate from a human donor who had a prior SARS-CoV-2 infection.

The genes are TRBV7-9 and TRBJ1-1; no clear D gene. The CDR3 sequence is 13 residues long. Germline CDR1 SEHNR, CDR2 FQNEAQ (reference sequence). V was cut by 5 bases and J by 5 bases, with 12 bases left in between. CDR3 in DNA: TGTGCCAGCAGCCCCCTTTGGAAGACTGAAGCTTTCTTT. This translates into CASSPLWKTEAFF.

The chain is built from TRBV2 and TRBJ1-5; D is undetermined. In germline, CDR1 is SNHLY, CDR2 FYNNEI. V shed 3 bases and J shed 5 bases, with 8 bases lying between them. This CDR3 region has 13 residues. The CDR3 DNA follows: TGTGCCAGCAGTGAGGGGAGGGATCAGCCCCAGCATTTT. Translated, it gives CASSEGRDQPQHF.

This clone was observed a handful of times. The rearrangement links TRBV18 to TRBJ1-5; D is possibly TRBD1 (5 bases). Germline V lookup: CDR1 KGHSH, CDR2 LQKENI. V lost 3 bases to trimming and J lost 7 bases, with 10 bases between them. The CDR3 has 13 amino acids. CDR3 region: CASSPGRDQPQHF. Written as DNA, the CDR3 is TGTGCCAGCTCACCGGGTAGGGACCAGCCCCAGCATTTT.

The chain links TRBV12-3 or TRBV12-4 to TRBJ2-7; unclear D gene. The CDR3 sequence is 13 residues long. Trimming stripped 6 bases from V and 6 bases from J, with 15 bases between. The CDR3 coding sequence is TGTGCCAGCAGGAAGGGTACTCGCGTCGAGCAGTACTTC. Amino acid sequence: CASRKGTRVEQYF.

The V gene is TRBV7-9, the J gene TRBJ2-5; a possible D gene is TRBD2 (5 bases). Looked up from germline, CDR1 is SEHNR and CDR2 is FQNEAQ (reference sequence). The CDR3 has 14 amino acids. V lost 1 base to trimming and J lost 4 bases, with 10 bases between them. The CDR3 is CASSLGGIGETQYF. The CDR3 coding sequence is TGTGCCAGCAGCTTAGGAGGGATCGGAGAGACCCAGTACTTC. Variable domain in full (rest from reference TRBV7-9 and TRBJ2-5): DTGVSQNPRHKITKRGQNVTFRCDPISEHNRLYWYRQTLGQGPEFLTYFQNEAQLEKSRLLSDRFSAERPKGSFSTLEIQRTEQGDSAMYLCASSLGGIGETQYFGPGTRLLVL.

This chain links TRBV24-1 with TRBJ2-3; no clear D. From germline, CDR1 is KGHDR and CDR2 SFDVKD. The CDR3 consists of 17 residues. Deletions cut 6 bases from V and 3 bases from J, with 21 bases between. The DNA for the CDR3 is TGTGCCACCAGTACCTCTACAAGGGCGAGGTTTACAGATACGCAGTATTTT. Translated, it gives CATSTSTRARFTDTQYF.

A few counts support this clone. The V call is TRBV27, the J call TRBJ2-5, with D maybe TRBD1 (5 bases). This CDR3 contains 14 residues. Trimming left V 5 bases short and J 5 bases short, with 15 bases between. Germline lookup yields CDR1 MNHEY and CDR2 SMNVEV (reference sequence). The CDR3 spells CASSQRSGPETQYF. DNA of the CDR3: TGTGCCAGCAGTCAACGCTCAGGGCCGGAGACCCAGTACTTC.

This clone was seen repeatedly, ten times or more. The chain combines TRBV10-3 with TRBJ1-2; TRBD1 is a possible D gene (6 bases). The germline V and J ends were trimmed by 6 bases and 5 bases, with 19 bases remaining between them. CDR1 is ENHRY, CDR2 SYGVKD, per germline. The CDR3 contains 15 residues. CDR3 nucleotides: TGTGCCATCAGGGATGGGGGCCTAGGGGGATATGGCTACACCTTC. Translation gives CAIRDGGLGGYGYTF.

This clone has only a few counts. The genes are TRBV27 and TRBJ2-1, with 9 bases aligning to TRBD2. Germline values: CDR1 MNHEY, CDR2 SMNVEV (reference sequence). CDR3 size: 14 residues. V lost 3 bases to trimming and J lost 8 bases; unmatched junction nucleotides: 5. DNA of the CDR3: TGTGCCAGCAGTTTTAGCGGGAGAGGGGATGAGCAGTTCTTC. Translated, it gives CASSFSGRGDEQFF.

V and J are TRBV5-5 and TRBJ1-2; D call uncertain. Trimming cost V 3 bases and J 4 bases, with 16 bases left between them. Germline V gives CDR1 SGHKS, CDR2 YYEKEE (reference sequence). The length of the CDR3 is 15 residues. The CDR3 loop is CASSSPGRGSYGYTF. The CDR3 region has the DNA TGTGCCAGCAGCTCCCCGGGCCGAGGGAGCTATGGCTACACCTTC. The complete variable domain, with remaining parts taken from reference TRBV5-5 and TRBJ1-2, reads DAGVTQSPTHLIKTRGQQVTLRCSPISGHKSVSWYQQVLGQGPQFIFQYYEKEERGRGNFPDRFSARQFPNYSSELNVNALLLGDSALYLCASSSPGRGSYGYTFGSGTRLTVV.

This clone appeared once. V gene TRBV4-3 combines with J gene TRBJ2-4; TRBD1 aligns across 9 bases. CDR1 and CDR2 from the germline V gene are LGHNA and YSLEER. J lost 3 bases, V lost 0 bases, and 12 bases had no gene match. The CDR3 is 19 residues long. The CDR3 loop reads CASSQDFAPGQGGKNIQYF. The CDR3, as DNA: TGCGCCAGCAGCCAAGATTTTGCCCCGGGACAGGGCGGCAAAAACATTCAGTACTTC.

This clone was counted a few times. The gene calls are TRBV7-9 and TRBJ1-1, with D hard to call. The CDR3 consists of 13 residues. The germline V and J ends were trimmed by 1 base and 9 bases, with 12 bases remaining between them. CDR1 and CDR2 (germline): SEHNR, FQNEAQ (reference sequence). The CDR3 spells CASSLDSGVKAFF. In nucleotides, the CDR3 is TGTGCCAGCAGCTTAGATTCTGGGGTTAAAGCTTTCTTT.

This sequence joins TRBV5-6 and TRBJ2-2; 7 bases are a match to TRBD1. Germline loops: CDR1 SGHDT, CDR2 YYEEEE. This CDR3 is built from 17 residues. Unmatched junction bases numbered 14, after V lost 3 bases and J lost 6 bases. The CDR3 protein is CASSWRRGQGVAGELFF. The CDR3, as DNA: TGTGCCAGCAGCTGGCGGCGCGGGCAGGGGGTAGCCGGGGAGCTGTTTTTT.

V usage is TRBV5-4 and J usage is TRBJ1-1; TRBD1 is a possible D gene (6 bases). The germline gives CDR1 SGHNT, CDR2 YYREEE (reference sequence). The V and J ends lost 4 bases and 1 base respectively, with 17 bases between them. The CDR3 has 16 amino acids. CDR3 loop: CASSPRGGAWNTEAFF. CDR3 sequence (DNA): TGTGCCAGCAGCCCCCGCGGGGGCGCGTGGAACACTGAAGCTTTCTTT.

V is TRBV5-4 and J is TRBJ2-5; weak D call: TRBD2 (5 bases). The V gene's germline CDR1 is SGHNT and CDR2 YYREEE (reference sequence). Trimming shortened V by 0 bases and J by 3 bases, and 12 bases separated the two germline ends. CDR3 length equals 15 residues. The CDR3 DNA reads as TGTGCCAGCAGCTTGGGGGCCAGCGGAAAAGAGACCCAGTACTTC. Protein: CASSLGASGKETQYF.